Listed here are 9 T cell receptor beta chains from one sample, sequenced in a study of T-cell reconstitution after alpha-beta-depleted transplantation in children. Molecular barcoding with unique molecular identifiers was used for the TCRbeta library. MiXCR was run by TCRdb on the PCR reads, yielding one entry per CDR3 protein. This repertoire shows about 900,000 distinct CDR3 sequences, roughly 29% found once; its top ten account for 25% to 35%. The sample consisted of PBMCs, mostly from graft donor cells, taken 360 days after TCRalphabeta/CD19-depleted stem cell transplant. The receptors come from a boy less than two years old who had a stem cell transplant for SCID, so the T cells may come from the graft donor.

V and J are TRBV5-1 and TRBJ2-3, with 10 bases that match TRBD1. V shed 7 bases and J 0 bases; nucleotides not matched to a gene: 14. CDR1 SGHRS and CDR2 YFSETQ come from the germline V gene. The CDR3 length is 18 residues. The CDR3 DNA reads TGCGCCAGCTTCCGGGACAGGGGACTCCCAACTAGCACAGATACGCAGTATTTT. Translation: CASFRDRGLPTSTDTQYF.

The rearrangement uses TRBV15 and TRBJ1-4; D remains unclear. The CDR3 runs to 18 residues. Trimming stripped 1 base from V and 2 bases from J, with 17 bases between. In germline, CDR1 is LNHNV, CDR2 YYDKDF (reference sequence). The CDR3 DNA reads TGTGCCACCAGCAGAGGTGTCTCCTCTAAACCCACTAATGAAAAACTGTTTTTT. Translating it yields CATSRGVSSKPTNEKLFF. Full variable domain (outside the CDR3, taken from reference TRBV15 and TRBJ1-4): DAMVIQNPRYQVTQFGKPVTLSCSQTLNHNVMYWYQQKSSQAPKLLFHYYDKDFNNEADTPDNFQSRRPNTSFCFLDIRSPGLGDTAMYLCATSRGVSSKPTNEKLFFGSGTQLSVL.

CDR3: CASSQGSIVAEGDTQYF. The CDR3 coding sequence is TGCGCCAGCAGCCAAGGAAGCATCGTAGCGGAGGGGGATACGCAGTATTTT. The chain is built from TRBV4-3 and TRBJ2-3, with D possibly TRBD2 on 6 matching bases. V was cut by 1 base and J by 6 bases, with 20 bases left in between. CDR3 length: 17 residues. Germline assignment: CDR1 LGHNA and CDR2 YSLEER.

J is TRBJ1-2 and V is TRBV6-1, with 9 bases matching TRBD1. This CDR3 region has 17 residues. Trimming cost V 6 bases and J 8 bases; bases outside gene matches: 19. Germline values: CDR1 MNHNS, CDR2 SASEGT. CDR3 amino acids: CASSSNTEGTGLGGYTF. For the CDR3, the DNA is TGTGCCAGCAGCTCAAACACGGAAGGGACAGGGTTGGGGGGCTACACCTTC.

This chain links TRBV20-1 with TRBJ2-1; D gene uncertain. The length of the CDR3 is 14 residues. V lost 1 base, J lost 4 bases, and 11 bases lay in between. Germline-derived CDR1 and CDR2 are DFQATT and SNEGSKA (reference sequence). The CDR3 coding sequence is TGCAGTGCTAGAGTACGTAGTGGATACAATGAGCAGTTCTTC. Protein product: CSARVRSGYNEQFF.

This clonotype was detected a few times. The rearrangement joins TRBV12-3 or TRBV12-4 to TRBJ2-1, with D perhaps matching TRBD2 (5 bases). V lost 4 bases and J lost 3, with 22 bases in between. The CDR3 length is 18 residues. CDR3 DNA: TGTGCCAGCAGTTCAACCTTCGCGGGTGAAGCCCGCTACAATGAGCAGTTCTTC. It yields the protein CASSSTFAGEARYNEQFF.

The J gene is TRBJ2-3, the V gene TRBV4-3; a possible D gene is TRBD2 (6 bases). The germline V gene encodes CDR1 LGHNA and CDR2 YSLEER. The CDR3 is 11 amino acids. Trimming stripped 3 bases from V and 14 bases from J, with 12 bases between. CDR3 amino acids: CASSHCGGVYF. In nucleotides, the CDR3 is TGCGCCAGCAGCCACTGCGGCGGGGTGTATTTT.

V usage is TRBV27 and J usage is TRBJ2-2; D may be TRBD1 (5 bases). CDR1 and CDR2 from the germline V gene are MNHEY and SMNVEV (reference sequence). Trimming shortened V by 4 bases and J by 6 bases, and 9 bases separated the two germline ends. The CDR3 sequence is 13 residues long. CDR3 residues: CASSWSGSGELFF. In nucleotides, the CDR3 is TGTGCCAGCAGTTGGTCAGGGTCCGGGGAGCTGTTTTTT.

This clonotype was observed a single time. The rearrangement uses TRBV20-1 and TRBJ2-3; D unclear. There are 12 residues in the CDR3. Trimming cost V 2 bases and J 2 bases, with 5 bases left between them. Germline CDR1 is DFQATT and CDR2 is SNEGSKA (reference sequence). This chain's CDR3 is CSARSYTDTQYF. The CDR3 nucleotides are TGCAGTGCTAGATCTTACACAGATACGCAGTATTTT.